The clone carrying this T cell receptor beta chain has ten or more counts. Its antigen is undetermined. The read finishes 3 residues shy of the CDR3 end, and the germline J gene is used to complete it. This sample stems from a study of T cell clonality in common variable immunodeficiency. Notes on the study in general: Fewer TCRbeta clones were shared among CVID subjects than controls. The cause of increased CVID clonality remains unclear without subpopulation sequencing.

The table came from immunoSEQ multiplex PCR; TCRdb's copy has only in-frame clones and leaves some out. Recorded here are around 81,000 clones, none singletons. After removal of 1 base from V and 7 bases from J, the junction contained 13 bases not matched to a gene. The CDR3 extends over 16 amino acids. Germline CDR1 GTSNPN, CDR2 SVGIG (reference sequence). Patients and controls were mostly of Caucasian heritage. This sequence originates from a person aged 18 to 70 in good health. The chain combines TRBV30 with TRBJ1-3; 7 nucleotides agree with TRBD1. The sequencing sample was made of peripheral blood mononuclear cells. The CDR3 bases that were read are TGTGCCTGGAGTGAAATGACAGGGAGAGGACGGAACACC. This codes for CAWSEMTGRGRNT. The full CDR3 protein reads CAWSEMTGRGRNTIYF.